This T cell receptor beta chain was recovered during a study of T cell responses to AZD1222 COVID-19 vaccine. Comments on this clone: Antigen: not known.

Study findings and constraints: The donors showed a predominance of white British ancestry and of females, with possible underestimation of clonal diversity. Among vaccine-associated CD4 TCRs, coverage spanned spike, with dominance at 160-218 and 743-854. Scientists sampled the repertoires only once the peak T cell response had passed. Only 5 or 6 people who got AZD1222 tested seropositive at baseline.

The CDR3 length is 14 residues. V shed 2 bases, J shed 4 bases, and the junction held 4 bases outside the gene matches. Germline CDR1 SGHRS, CDR2 YFSETQ. Sequenced by immunoSEQ multiplex PCR; TCRdb stores in-frame clones only, minus some. The table shows about 100,000 clones, with roughly nine tenths occurring only once. This chain joins TRBV5-1 and TRBJ1-2; 8 positions match TRBD1. The sequences come from peripheral blood, collected on day 0 of AZD1222 vaccination. The TCR was taken from an adult in good health. The CDR3 sequence: CASSFRQGTYGYTF. CDR3 coding DNA: TGCGCCAGCAGCTTTCGACAGGGGACCTATGGCTACACCTTC.